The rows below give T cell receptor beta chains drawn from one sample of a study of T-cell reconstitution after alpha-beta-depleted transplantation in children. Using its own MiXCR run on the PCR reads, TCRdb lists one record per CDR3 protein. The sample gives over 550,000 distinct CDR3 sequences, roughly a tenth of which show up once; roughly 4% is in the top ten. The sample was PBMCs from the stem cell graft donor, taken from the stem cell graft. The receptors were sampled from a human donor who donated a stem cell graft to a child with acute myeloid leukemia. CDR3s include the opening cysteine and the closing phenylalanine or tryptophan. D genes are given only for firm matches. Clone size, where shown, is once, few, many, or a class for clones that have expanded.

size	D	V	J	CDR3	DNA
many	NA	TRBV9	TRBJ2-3	CASSVGQGTDTQYF	TGTGCCAGCAGCGTAGGGCAGGGCACAGATACGCAGTATTTT
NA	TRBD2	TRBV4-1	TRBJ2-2	CASSQGLAGGPHGELFF	TGCGCCAGCAGCCAAGGTCTAGCGGGAGGGCCGCACGGGGAGCTGTTTTTT
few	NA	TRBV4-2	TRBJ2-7	CASSPGRMPNEQYF	TGTGCCAGCAGCCCGGGGCGTATGCCCAACGAGCAGTACTTC
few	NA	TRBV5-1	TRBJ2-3	CASSLPTSGTGDTQYF	TGCGCCAGCAGCTTGCCTACTAGCGGGACAGGGGATACGCAGTATTTT
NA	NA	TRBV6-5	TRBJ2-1	CASSFRGAEQFF	TGTGCCAGCAGTTTCAGGGGAGCCGAGCAGTTCTTC
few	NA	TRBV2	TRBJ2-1	CASTRDFQYNEQFF	TGTGCCAGCACCCGGGACTTCCAATACAATGAGCAGTTCTTC
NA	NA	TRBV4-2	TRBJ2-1	CASSQVSGRSYNEQFF	TGTGCCAGCAGCCAAGTGAGTGGCCGGTCGTACAATGAGCAGTTCTTC
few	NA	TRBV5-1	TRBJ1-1	CASSPSIQVSAEAFF	TGCGCCAGCAGCCCCAGCATACAAGTTAGCGCTGAAGCTTTCTTT
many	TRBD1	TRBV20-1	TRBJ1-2	CSAGTTGGHIYGYTF	TGCAGTGCTGGCACAACAGGGGGCCACATCTATGGCTACACCTTC
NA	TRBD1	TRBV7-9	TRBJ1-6	CASSQQGNSPLHF	TGTGCCAGCAGCCAACAGGGGAATTCACCCCTCCACTTT
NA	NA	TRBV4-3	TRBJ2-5	CASSQDGQWAETQYF	TGCGCCAGCAGCCAAGATGGGCAGTGGGCCGAGACCCAGTACTTC
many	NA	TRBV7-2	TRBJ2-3	CASSLAGRAGYETDTQYF	TGTGCCAGCAGCTTAGCGGGTCGGGCGGGATATGAGACAGATACGCAGTATTTT
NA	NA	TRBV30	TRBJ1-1	CAWSHGGTTFF	TGTGCCTGGAGCCATGGGGGGACAACTTTCTTT
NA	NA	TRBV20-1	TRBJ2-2	CSARGDYSAFTGELFF	TGCAGTGCTAGAGGCGACTACTCTGCTTTCACCGGGGAGCTGTTTTTT
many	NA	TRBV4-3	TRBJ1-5	CASSQDTGYPHQPQHF	TGCGCCAGCAGCCAAGACACAGGGTACCCCCATCAGCCCCAGCATTTT
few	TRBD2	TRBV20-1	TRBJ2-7	CSAAREGIGEQYF	TGCAGTGCTGCGCGGGAGGGTATTGGTGAGCAGTACTTC
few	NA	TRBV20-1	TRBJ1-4	CAISGSNEKLFF	TGCGCTATCTCCGGGTCGAATGAAAAACTGTTTTTT
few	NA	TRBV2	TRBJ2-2	CASSQTLTGELFF	TGTGCCAGCAGTCAGACCCTCACCGGGGAGCTGTTTTTT
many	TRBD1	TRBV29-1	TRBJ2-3	CSVRRDRVTDTQYF	TGCAGCGTTCGGCGAGACAGGGTAACAGATACGCAGTATTTT
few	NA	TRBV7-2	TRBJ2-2	CASSSPGAVGELFF	TGTGCCAGCAGCTCGCCGGGGGCAGTCGGGGAGCTGTTTTTT
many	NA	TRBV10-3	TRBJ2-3	CAIKGTDTQYF	TGTGCCATCAAAGGGACAGATACGCAGTATTTT
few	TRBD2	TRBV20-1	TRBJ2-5	CSARDVMREGPQETQYF	TGCAGTGCTAGAGATGTAATGCGGGAGGGCCCCCAAGAGACCCAGTACTTC
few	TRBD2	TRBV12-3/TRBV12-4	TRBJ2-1	CASSSPTSVSNEQFF	TGTGCCAGCAGCTCTCCGACTAGCGTAAGCAATGAGCAGTTCTTC
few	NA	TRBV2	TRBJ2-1	CASTDRRSNEQFF	TGTGCCAGCACCGACCGACGCAGCAATGAGCAGTTCTTC
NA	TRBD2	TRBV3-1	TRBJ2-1	CASSPNVGEGNEQFF	TGTGCCAGCAGCCCCAATGTGGGGGAGGGGAATGAGCAGTTCTTC
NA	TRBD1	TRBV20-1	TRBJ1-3	CSADSGQGLGNTIYF	TGCAGTGCTGATTCGGGACAGGGGCTAGGAAACACCATATATTTT
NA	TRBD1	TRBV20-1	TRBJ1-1	CSASSLDRAASDTEAFF	TGCAGTGCTTCCTCGTTGGACAGGGCTGCTTCGGACACTGAAGCTTTCTTT
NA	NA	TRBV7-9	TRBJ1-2	CASIEFQGQGVYGYTF	TGTGCCAGCATCGAATTCCAGGGCCAAGGGGTCTATGGCTACACCTTC
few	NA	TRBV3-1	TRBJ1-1	CASSSQEAAFF	TGTGCCAGCAGCTCTCAAGAGGCAGCTTTCTTT
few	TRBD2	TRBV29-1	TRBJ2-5	CSVEIQAGEETQYF	TGCAGCGTGGAGATTCAAGCGGGAGAAGAGACCCAGTACTTC
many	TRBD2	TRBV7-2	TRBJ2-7	CASSLGTSVSYEQYF	TGTGCCAGCAGCTTAGGGACTAGCGTTTCCTACGAGCAGTACTTC
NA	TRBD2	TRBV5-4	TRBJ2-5	CASRVGGQETQYF	TGTGCCAGCAGGGTCGGGGGGCAAGAGACCCAGTACTTC
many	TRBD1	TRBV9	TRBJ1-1	CASSVEAQGDTEAFF	TGTGCCAGCAGCGTAGAAGCACAGGGGGACACTGAAGCTTTCTTT
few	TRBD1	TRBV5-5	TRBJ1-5	CASSPGGGQPQHF	TGTGCCAGCAGCCCAGGGGGCGGTCAGCCCCAGCATTTT
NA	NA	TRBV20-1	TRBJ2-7	CSASRPTGSSYEQYF	TGCAGTGCTTCCCGGCCTACAGGGAGCTCCTACGAGCAGTACTTC
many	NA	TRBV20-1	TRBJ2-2	CSARGQGENTGELFF	TGCAGTGCTAGGGGGCAGGGTGAAAACACCGGGGAGCTGTTTTTT